This T cell receptor (beta chain) originates from a study of T cells in Graves' hyperthyroidism and ophthalmopathy. TCR beta CDR3 regions were amplified from RNA. When the TCR CDR3 underwent first-round RT-PCR, the HTBI primer set was used. Each CDR3 protein is one row after TCRdb ran MiXCR on the multiplex PCR reads. This table has some 560,000 distinct CDR3 sequences, 15% to 18% appearing once. Each diagnosis drew on symptoms, thyroxine, TRAb, thyroid ultrasound and orbital computed tomography findings. This clonotype was recorded a few times. This CDR3 is 15 amino acids long. Trimming left V 4 bases short and J 0 bases short, with 10 bases between. Germline CDR1 reads KGHDR; CDR2 reads SFDVKD.

J is TRBJ2-3 and V is TRBV24-1, with D possibly TRBD2 on 5 matching bases. Sample: blood. The TCR was taken from a woman in her 30s with Graves' hyperthyroidism. The CDR3 DNA reads as TGTGCCACCAGTGAGGGAGCGGCTAGCACAGATACGCAGTATTTT. This sequence encodes CATSEGAASTDTQYF.